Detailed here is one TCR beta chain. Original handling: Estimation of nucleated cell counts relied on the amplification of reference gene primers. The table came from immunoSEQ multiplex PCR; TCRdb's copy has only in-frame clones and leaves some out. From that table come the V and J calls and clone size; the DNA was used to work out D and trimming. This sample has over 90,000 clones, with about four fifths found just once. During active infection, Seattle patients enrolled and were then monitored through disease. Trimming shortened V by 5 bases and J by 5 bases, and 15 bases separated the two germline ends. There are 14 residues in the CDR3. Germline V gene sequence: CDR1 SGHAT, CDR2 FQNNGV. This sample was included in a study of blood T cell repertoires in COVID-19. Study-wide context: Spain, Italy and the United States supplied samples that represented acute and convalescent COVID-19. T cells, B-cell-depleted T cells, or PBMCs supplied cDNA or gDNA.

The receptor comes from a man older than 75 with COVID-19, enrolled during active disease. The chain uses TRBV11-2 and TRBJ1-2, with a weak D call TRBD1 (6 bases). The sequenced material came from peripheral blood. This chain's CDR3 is CASSIPGALYGYTF. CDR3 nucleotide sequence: TGTGCCAGCAGCATACCAGGGGCGTTATATGGCTACACCTTC.